This T cell receptor beta chain derives from a study of CD8 T cells in Susac syndrome. In contrast to the negatively isolated CD8+ and CD4+ T cells, TEMRA cells were FACS-enriched. Germline V CDR1 and CDR2: SQVTM, ANQGSEA. The junction had 7 bases not matched to a gene; V was cut back by 6 bases and J by 6 bases. This CDR3 is built from 12 residues. An input of roughly 0.45 to 1 ug of RNA was subjected to reverse transcription using random hexamers. By means of immunoSEQ multiplex PCR, TCR beta CDR3 spanning 54 Vbeta and 13 Jbeta underwent amplification. TCRdb used MiXCR to reprocess the immunoSEQ multiplex PCR reads, holding one entry per CDR3 protein. Of 300,000 to 350,000 distinct CDR3 sequences listed, 92% are singletons.

The TCR comes from a human donor with multiple sclerosis. The rearrangement uses TRBV29-1 and TRBJ1-1, with TRBD1 matching over 7 bases. The sample was CD4+ T cells from PBMCs. The CDR3 is CSVARQGAEAFF. Here the CDR3 DNA reads TGCAGCGTGGCCAGACAGGGCGCTGAAGCTTTCTTT.